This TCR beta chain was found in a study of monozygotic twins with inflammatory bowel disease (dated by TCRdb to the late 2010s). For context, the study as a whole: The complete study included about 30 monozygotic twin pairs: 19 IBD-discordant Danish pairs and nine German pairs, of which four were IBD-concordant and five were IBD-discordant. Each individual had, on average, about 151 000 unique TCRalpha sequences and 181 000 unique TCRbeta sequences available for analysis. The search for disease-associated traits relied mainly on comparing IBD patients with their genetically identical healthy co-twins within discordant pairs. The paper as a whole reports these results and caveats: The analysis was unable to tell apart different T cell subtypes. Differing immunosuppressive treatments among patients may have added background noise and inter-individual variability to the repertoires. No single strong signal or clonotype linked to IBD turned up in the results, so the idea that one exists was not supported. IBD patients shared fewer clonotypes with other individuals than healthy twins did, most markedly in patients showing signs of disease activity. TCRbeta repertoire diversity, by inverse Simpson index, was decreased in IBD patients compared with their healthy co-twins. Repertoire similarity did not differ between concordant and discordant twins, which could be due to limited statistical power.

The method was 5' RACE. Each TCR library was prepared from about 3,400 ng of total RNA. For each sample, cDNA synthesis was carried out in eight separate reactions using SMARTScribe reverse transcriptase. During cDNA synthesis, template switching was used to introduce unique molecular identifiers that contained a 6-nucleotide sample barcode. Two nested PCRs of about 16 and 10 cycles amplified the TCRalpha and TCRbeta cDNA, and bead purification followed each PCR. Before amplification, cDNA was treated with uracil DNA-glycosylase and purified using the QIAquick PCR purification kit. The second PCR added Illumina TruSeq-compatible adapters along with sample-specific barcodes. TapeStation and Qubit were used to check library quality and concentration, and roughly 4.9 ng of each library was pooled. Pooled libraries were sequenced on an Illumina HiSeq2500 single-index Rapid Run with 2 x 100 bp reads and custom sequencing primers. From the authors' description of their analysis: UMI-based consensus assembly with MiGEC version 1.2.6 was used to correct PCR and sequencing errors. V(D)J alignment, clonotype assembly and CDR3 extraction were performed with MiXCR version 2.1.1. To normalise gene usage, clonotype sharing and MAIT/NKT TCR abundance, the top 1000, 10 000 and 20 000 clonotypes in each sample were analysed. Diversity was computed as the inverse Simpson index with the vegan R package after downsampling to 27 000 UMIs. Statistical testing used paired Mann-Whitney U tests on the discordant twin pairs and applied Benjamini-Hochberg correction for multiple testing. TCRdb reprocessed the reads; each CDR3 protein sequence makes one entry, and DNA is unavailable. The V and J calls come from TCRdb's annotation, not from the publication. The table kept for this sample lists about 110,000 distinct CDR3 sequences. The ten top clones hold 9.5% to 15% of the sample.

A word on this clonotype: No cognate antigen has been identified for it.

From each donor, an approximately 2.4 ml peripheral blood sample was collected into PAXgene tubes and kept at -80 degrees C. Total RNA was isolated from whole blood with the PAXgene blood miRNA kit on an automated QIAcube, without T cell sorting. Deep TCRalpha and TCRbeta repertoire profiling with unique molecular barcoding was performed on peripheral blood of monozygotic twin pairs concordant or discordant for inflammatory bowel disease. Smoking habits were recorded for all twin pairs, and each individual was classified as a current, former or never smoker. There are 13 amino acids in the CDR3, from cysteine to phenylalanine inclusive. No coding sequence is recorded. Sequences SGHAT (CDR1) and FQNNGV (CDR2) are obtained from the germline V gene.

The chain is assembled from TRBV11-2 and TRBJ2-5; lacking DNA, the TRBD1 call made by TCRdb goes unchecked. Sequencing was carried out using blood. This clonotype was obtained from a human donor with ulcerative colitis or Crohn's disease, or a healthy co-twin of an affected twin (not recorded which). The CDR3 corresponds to CASSLRGRETQYF. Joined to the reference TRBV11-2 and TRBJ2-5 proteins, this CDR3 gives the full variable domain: EAGVAQSPRYKIIEKRQSVAFWCNPISGHATLYWYQQILGQGPKLLIQFQNNGVVDDSQLPKDRFSAERLKGVDSTLKIQPAKLEDSAVYLCASSLRGRETQYFGPGTRLLVL.